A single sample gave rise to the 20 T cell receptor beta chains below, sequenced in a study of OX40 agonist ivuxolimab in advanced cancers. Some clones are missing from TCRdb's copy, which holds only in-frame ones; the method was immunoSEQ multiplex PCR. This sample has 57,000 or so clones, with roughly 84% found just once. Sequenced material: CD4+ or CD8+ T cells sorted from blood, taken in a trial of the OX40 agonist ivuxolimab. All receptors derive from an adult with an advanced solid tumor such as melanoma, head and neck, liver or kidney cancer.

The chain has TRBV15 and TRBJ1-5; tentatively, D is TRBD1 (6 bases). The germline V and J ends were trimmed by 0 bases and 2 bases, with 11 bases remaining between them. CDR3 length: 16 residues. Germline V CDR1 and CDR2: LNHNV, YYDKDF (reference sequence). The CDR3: CATSRDKAGGNQPQHF. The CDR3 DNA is TGTGCCACCAGCAGAGATAAGGCAGGGGGCAATCAGCCCCAGCATTTT.

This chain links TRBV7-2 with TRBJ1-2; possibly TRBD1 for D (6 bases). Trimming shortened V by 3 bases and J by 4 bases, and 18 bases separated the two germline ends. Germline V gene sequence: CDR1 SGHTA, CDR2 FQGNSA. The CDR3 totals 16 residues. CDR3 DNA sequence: TGTGCCAGCAGCTTCCCAGGGGACGCTATATTCTATGGCTACACCTTC. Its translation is CASSFPGDAIFYGYTF. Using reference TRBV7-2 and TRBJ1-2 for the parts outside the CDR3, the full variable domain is GAGVSQSPSNKVTEKGKDVELRCDPISGHTALYWYRQSLGQGLEFLIYFQGNSAPDKSGLPSDRFSAERTGGSVSTLTIQRTQQEDSAVYLCASSFPGDAIFYGYTFGSGTRLTVV.

The CDR3 DNA is TGTGCCAGCAGCCCCGCGGGTCCTTTTGGGGGCGAGCAGTACTTC. It encodes CASSPAGPFGGEQYF. This chain uses TRBV7-6 with TRBJ2-5; TRBD1 or TRBD2 may be the D gene (5 bases each). The tail of the sequence fits TRBJ2-7 better, so the J call may be wrong. Per the germline V gene, CDR1 is SGHVS and CDR2 is FNYEAQ. The CDR3 extends over 15 amino acids.

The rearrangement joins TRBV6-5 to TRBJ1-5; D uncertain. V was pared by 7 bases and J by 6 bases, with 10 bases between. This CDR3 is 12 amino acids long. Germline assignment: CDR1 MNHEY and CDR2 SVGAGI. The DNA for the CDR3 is TGTGCCAGCAAGAGTGTCGGTCAGCCCCAGCATTTT. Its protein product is CASKSVGQPQHF.

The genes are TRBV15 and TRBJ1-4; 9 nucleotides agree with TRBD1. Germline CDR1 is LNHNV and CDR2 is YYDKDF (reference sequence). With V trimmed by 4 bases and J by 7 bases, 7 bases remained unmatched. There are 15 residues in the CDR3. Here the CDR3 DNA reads TGTGCCACCAGCAACCGGGACAGGGTTGCTGAAAAACTGTTTTTT. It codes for CATSNRDRVAEKLFF.

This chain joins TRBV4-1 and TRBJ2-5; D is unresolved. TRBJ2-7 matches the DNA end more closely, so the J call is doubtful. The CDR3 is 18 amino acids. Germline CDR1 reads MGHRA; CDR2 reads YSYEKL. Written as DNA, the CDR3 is TGCGCCAGCAGCCAAGATTCGGGCGCGTGGCCCCCACGGGACGAGCAGTACTTC. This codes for CASSQDSGAWPPRDEQYF.

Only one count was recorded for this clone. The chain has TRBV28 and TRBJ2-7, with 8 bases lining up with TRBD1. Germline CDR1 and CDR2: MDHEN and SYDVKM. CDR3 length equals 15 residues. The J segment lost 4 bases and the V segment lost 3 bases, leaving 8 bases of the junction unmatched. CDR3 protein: CASSFHGQGVYEQYF. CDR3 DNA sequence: TGTGCCAGCAGTTTCCATGGACAGGGAGTGTACGAGCAGTACTTC.

The CDR3 DNA sequence: TGTGCCAGCAGCTTAGACGCGGGGGTATACACAGATACGCAGTATTTT. This gives the protein CASSLDAGVYTDTQYF. The chain couples TRBV11-2 to TRBJ2-3; 7 nucleotides agree with TRBD2. Germline lookup yields CDR1 SGHAT and CDR2 FQNNGV. The CDR3 spans 16 residues. V trimming: 0 bases; J trimming: 2 bases; junction bases outside the gene matches: 5.

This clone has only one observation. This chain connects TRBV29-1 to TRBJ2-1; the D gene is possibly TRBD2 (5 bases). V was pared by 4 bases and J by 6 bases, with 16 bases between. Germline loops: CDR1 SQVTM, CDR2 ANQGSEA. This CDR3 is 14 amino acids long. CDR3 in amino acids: CSVVRGIEGNEQFF. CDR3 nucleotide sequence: TGCAGCGTTGTTAGAGGGATCGAGGGCAATGAGCAGTTCTTC.

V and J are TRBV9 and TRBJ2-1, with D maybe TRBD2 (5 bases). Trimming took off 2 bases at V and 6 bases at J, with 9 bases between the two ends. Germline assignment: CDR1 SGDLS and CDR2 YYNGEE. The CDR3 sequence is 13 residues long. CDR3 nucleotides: TGTGCCAGCAGCGTCGGAGGCAGCAATGAGCAGTTCTTC. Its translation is CASSVGGSNEQFF.

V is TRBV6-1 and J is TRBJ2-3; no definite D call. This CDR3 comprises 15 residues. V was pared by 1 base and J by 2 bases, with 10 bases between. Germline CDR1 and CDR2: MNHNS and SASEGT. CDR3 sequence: CASSEGASSTDTQYF. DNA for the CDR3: TGTGCCAGCAGTGAAGGGGCCTCATCCACAGATACGCAGTATTTT.

CDR3 bases: TGTGCCAGCCACGGATGGGCAGGGGAAAATCAGCCCCAGCATTTT. This sequence encodes CASHGWAGENQPQHF. J is TRBJ1-5 and V is TRBV6-1, with D possibly matching TRBD1 (6 bases). Germline V gives CDR1 MNHNS, CDR2 SASEGT. The CDR3 totals 15 residues. V lost 8 bases and J lost 4, with 18 bases in between.

CDR3 nucleotide sequence: TGTGCCAGCAGTTACTCCCGACAGGGGTTCTATGGCTACACCTTC. This sequence encodes CASSYSRQGFYGYTF. The rearrangement joins TRBV6-6 to TRBJ1-2; TRBD1 matches at 8 bases. This CDR3 spans 15 amino acids. V shed 0 bases, J shed 4 bases, and the junction held 4 bases outside the gene matches. Germline values: CDR1 MNHNY, CDR2 SVGAGI (reference sequence).

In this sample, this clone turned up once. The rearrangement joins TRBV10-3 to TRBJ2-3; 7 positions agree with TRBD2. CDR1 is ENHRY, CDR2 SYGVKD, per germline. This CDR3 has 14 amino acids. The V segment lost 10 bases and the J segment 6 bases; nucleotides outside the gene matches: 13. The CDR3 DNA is TGTGCCACTTTTAAGGGACTGGGGGGGGATACGCAGTATTTT. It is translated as CATFKGLGGDTQYF.

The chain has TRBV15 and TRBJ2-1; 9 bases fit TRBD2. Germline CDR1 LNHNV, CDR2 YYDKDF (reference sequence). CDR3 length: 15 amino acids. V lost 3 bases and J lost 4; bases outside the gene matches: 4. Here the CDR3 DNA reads TGTGCCACCAGCAGGAGCGGGGGGAGTTACAATGAGCAGTTCTTC. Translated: CATSRSGGSYNEQFF.

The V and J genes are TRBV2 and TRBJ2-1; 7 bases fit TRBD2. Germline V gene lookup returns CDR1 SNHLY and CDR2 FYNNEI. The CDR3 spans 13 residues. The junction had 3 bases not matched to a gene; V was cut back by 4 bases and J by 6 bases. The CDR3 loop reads CASSAVAGNEQFF. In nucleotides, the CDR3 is TGTGCCAGCAGTGCTGTAGCGGGCAATGAGCAGTTCTTC.

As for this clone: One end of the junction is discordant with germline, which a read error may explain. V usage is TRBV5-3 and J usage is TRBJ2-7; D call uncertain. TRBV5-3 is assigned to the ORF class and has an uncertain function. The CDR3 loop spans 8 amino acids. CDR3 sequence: CARSLTSF. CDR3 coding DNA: TGTGCCAGAAGCTTGACGAGCTTC.

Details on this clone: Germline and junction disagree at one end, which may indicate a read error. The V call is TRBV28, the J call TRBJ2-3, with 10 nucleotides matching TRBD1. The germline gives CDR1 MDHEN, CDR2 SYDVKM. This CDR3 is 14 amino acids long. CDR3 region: CASIPGGRDRGPDF. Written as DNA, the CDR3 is TGTGCCAGCATCCCCGGGGGGCGGGACAGGGGACCGGATTTT.

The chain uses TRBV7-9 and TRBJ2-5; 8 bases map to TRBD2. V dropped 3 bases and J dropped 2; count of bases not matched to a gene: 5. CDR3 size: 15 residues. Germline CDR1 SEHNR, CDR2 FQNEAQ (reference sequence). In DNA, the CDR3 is TGTGCCAGCAGCTTCGCTAGCGGGCTACAAGAGACCCAGTACTTC. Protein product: CASSFASGLQETQYF.

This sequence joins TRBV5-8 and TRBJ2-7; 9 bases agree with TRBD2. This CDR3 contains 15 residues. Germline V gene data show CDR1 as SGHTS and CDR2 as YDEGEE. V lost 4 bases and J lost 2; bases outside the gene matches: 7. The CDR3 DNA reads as TGTGCCAGCAGCCCAGGTAGCGGGGGTCCCTACGAGCAGTACTTC. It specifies CASSPGSGGPYEQYF.